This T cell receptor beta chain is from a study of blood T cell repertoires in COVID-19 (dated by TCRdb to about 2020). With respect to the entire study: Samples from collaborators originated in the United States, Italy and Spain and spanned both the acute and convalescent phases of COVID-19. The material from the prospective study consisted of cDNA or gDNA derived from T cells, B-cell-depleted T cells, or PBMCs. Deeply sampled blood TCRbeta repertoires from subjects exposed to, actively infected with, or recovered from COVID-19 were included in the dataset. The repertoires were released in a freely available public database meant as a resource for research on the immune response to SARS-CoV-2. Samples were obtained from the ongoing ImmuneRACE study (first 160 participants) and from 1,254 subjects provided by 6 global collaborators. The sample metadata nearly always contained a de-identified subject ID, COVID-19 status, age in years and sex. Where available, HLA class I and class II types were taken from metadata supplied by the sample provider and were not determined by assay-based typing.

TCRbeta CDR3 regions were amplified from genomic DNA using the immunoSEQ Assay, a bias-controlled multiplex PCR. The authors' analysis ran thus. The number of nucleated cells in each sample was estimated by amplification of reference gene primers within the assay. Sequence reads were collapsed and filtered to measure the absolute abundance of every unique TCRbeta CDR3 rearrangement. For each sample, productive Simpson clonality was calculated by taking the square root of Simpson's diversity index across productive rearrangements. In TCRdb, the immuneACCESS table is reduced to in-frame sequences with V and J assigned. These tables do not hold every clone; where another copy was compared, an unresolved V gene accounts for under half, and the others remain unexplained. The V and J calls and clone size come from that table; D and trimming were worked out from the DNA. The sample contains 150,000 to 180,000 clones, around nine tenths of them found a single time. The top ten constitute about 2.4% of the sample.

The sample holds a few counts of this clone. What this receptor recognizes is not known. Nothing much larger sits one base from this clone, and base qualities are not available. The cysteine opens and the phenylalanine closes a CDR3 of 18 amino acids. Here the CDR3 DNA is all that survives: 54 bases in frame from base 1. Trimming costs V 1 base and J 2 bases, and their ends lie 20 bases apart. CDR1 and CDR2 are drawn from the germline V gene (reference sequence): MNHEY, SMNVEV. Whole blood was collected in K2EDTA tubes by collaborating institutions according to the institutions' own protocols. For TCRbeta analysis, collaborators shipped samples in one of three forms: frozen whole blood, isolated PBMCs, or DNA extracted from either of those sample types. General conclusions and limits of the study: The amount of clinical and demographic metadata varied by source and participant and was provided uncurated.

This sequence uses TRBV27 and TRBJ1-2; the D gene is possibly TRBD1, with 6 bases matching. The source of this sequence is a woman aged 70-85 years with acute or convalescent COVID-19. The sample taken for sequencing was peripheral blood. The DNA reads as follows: TGTGCCAGCAGTTTATTGGGGGGGCCAGAAGGGTCAAACTATGGCTACACCTTC. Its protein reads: CASSLLGGPEGSNYGYTF.